Shown below are 18 T cell receptor beta chains from a single sample sequenced in a study of cytomegalovirus exposure and HLA in healthy donors. PCR amplification relied on 60 Vbeta primers (plus 13 Jbeta primers). Using immunoSEQ multiplex PCR, the repertoire was profiled, and TCRdb retains in-frame clones only, with some absent. The sample has some 130,000 clones; approximately 80% are singletons. Sequencing was done on a sample of PBMCs. Source of these receptors: a male donor in good health and CMV-seronegative.

The CDR3 DNA reads TGTGCCAGCACCAGAACGGACAGAGAGCAGTTCTTC. This gives the protein CASTRTDREQFF. J is TRBJ2-1 and V is TRBV6-5, with a tentative D call TRBD1 (6 bases). CDR1 and CDR2 from the germline V gene are MNHEY and SVGAGI. V was cut by 7 bases and J by 10 bases, with 14 bases left in between. The CDR3 is 12 amino acids.

V is TRBV5-5 and J is TRBJ2-4, with TRBD1 identical over 7 bases. From germline, CDR1 is SGHKS and CDR2 YYEKEE (reference sequence). The V and J ends lost 1 base and 3 bases, in that order; junction bases with no gene match: 1. This CDR3 spans 14 amino acids. The CDR3 sequence: CASSLRQGKNIQYF. The CDR3 nucleotides read TGTGCCAGCAGCTTGAGACAGGGCAAAAACATTCAGTACTTC.

This clone showed up just a few times. The J gene is TRBJ1-3, the V gene TRBV18; D is unresolved. The V end lost 5 bases, the J end lost 4 bases, and 15 bases lay between the germline ends. The CDR3 contains 15 residues. Germline CDR1 is KGHSH and CDR2 is LQKENI. DNA for the CDR3: TGTGCCAGCTCATCTTTACAAAGAGGGGGAAACACCATATATTTT. It codes for CASSSLQRGGNTIYF.

Only a few counts were recorded for this clone. The CDR3 is CASSADRGRETQYF. The CDR3 DNA follows: TGTGCCAGCAGCGCAGACAGGGGGCGGGAGACCCAGTACTTC. V is TRBV9 and J is TRBJ2-5; the match to TRBD1 covers 10 bases. The ends lost 3 bases at V and 5 bases at J; junction bases unmatched: 4. This CDR3 comprises 14 residues. Germline assignment: CDR1 SGDLS and CDR2 YYNGEE.

As regards this clone: This may stem from a read error, because a much larger clone lies one nucleotide away. This sequence joins TRBV5-4 and TRBJ1-1, with D tentatively TRBD1 (6 bases). This CDR3 has 14 amino acids. Germline loops: CDR1 SGHNT, CDR2 YYREEE (reference sequence). In nucleotides, the CDR3 is TGTGCCAGCAGCTCGACAGGCCTGAACACTGACGCTTTCTTT. It encodes CASSSTGLNTDAFF. The variable domain in full, with the rest retrieved from reference TRBV5-4 and TRBJ1-1, is ETGVTQSPTHLIKTRGQQVTLRCSSQSGHNTVSWYQQALGQGPQFIFQYYREEENGRGNFPPRFSGLQFPNYSSELNVNALELDDSALYLCASSSTGLNTDAFFGQGTRLTVV.

The chain joins TRBV5-1 to TRBJ1-5; 7 nucleotides line up with TRBD1. This CDR3 contains 15 residues. V lost 4 bases to trimming and J lost 0 bases; unmatched junction nucleotides: 4. Germline lookup yields CDR1 SGHRS and CDR2 YFSETQ. The CDR3 loop reads CASSATGNSNQPQHF. The CDR3 DNA reads TGCGCCAGCAGCGCGACAGGGAATAGCAATCAGCCCCAGCATTTT.

The chain couples TRBV7-6 to TRBJ2-5, with D possibly matching TRBD2 (5 bases). The J call may not be correct, given that the DNA end is closer to TRBJ2-7. This CDR3 has 14 amino acids. Germline CDR1 reads SGHVS; CDR2 reads FNYEAQ. The CDR3 sequence: CASSLRGGSYEQYF. CDR3 nucleotide sequence: TGTGCCAGCAGCTTACGGGGTGGCTCCTACGAGCAGTACTTC.

The gene calls are TRBV13 and TRBJ1-1; the D is unclear. This CDR3 is built from 14 residues. Germline CDR1 is PRHDT and CDR2 is FYEKMQ (reference sequence). Trimming left V 2 bases short and J 1 base short, with 8 bases between. In DNA form, the CDR3 reads TGTGCCAGCAGCTTATGGGCAGGGAACACTGAAGCTTTCTTT. Translated: CASSLWAGNTEAFF.

The rearrangement uses TRBV6-5 and TRBJ2-7, with D possibly being TRBD1 (5 bases). The germline V gene encodes CDR1 MNHEY and CDR2 SVGAGI. The CDR3 loop spans 15 amino acids. Trimming left V 0 bases short and J 1 base short, with 10 bases between. The CDR3 loop reads CASSYSRQGSYEQYF. In nucleotides, the CDR3 is TGTGCCAGCAGTTACTCGAGGCAGGGATCCTACGAGCAGTACTTC.

The chain recombines TRBV5-8 with TRBJ1-4; no firm D call. The CDR3 is 12 residues long. CDR1 and CDR2 (germline): SGHTS, YDEGEE. Trimming took off 2 bases at V and 8 bases at J, with 7 bases between the two ends. CDR3: CASSLIEEKLFF. In DNA form, the CDR3 reads TGTGCCAGCAGCTTAATTGAGGAAAAACTGTTTTTT. Based on the CDR3 plus reference TRBV5-8 and TRBJ1-4, the full variable domain is EAGVTQSPTHLIKTRGQQATLRCSPISGHTSVYWYQQALGLGLQFLLWYDEGEERNRGNFPPRFSGRQFPNYSSELNVNALELEDSALYLCASSLIEEKLFFGSGTQLSVL.

This rearrangement joins TRBV9 to TRBJ2-7; 8 bases are a match to TRBD2. CDR1 SGDLS and CDR2 YYNGEE come from the germline V gene. V lost 0 bases and J lost 5; bases outside the gene matches: 4. The CDR3 spans 14 residues. Written as DNA, the CDR3 is TGTGCCAGCAGCGTAGCGGGGGGGCCCCACGAGCAGTACTTC. This sequence encodes CASSVAGGPHEQYF.

The sample holds a few counts of this clone. The chain couples TRBV9 to TRBJ1-2; tentatively, D is TRBD1 (5 bases). This CDR3 is built from 14 residues. Trimming took 3 bases from V and 7 from J, leaving 16 bases between them. In germline, CDR1 is SGDLS, CDR2 YYNGEE. The CDR3 loop reads CASSGAAGPVGYTF. The CDR3 DNA is TGTGCCAGCAGCGGGGCGGCAGGGCCAGTTGGCTACACCTTC.

This clone is a singleton in its sample. This rearrangement joins TRBV6-6 to TRBJ2-2; unclear D gene. Germline V gene sequence: CDR1 MNHNY, CDR2 SVGAGI (reference sequence). Trimming took off 0 bases at V and 6 bases at J, with 8 bases between the two ends. The CDR3 is 14 amino acids. In DNA, the CDR3 is TGTGCCAGCAGTTACTCGAGGAGTGCCGGGGAGCTGTTTTTT. The encoded protein is CASSYSRSAGELFF.

The rearrangement uses TRBV15 and TRBJ2-3, with TRBD2 matching 10 bases. Germline V gene lookup returns CDR1 LNHNV and CDR2 YYDKDF (reference sequence). This CDR3 is built from 15 residues. The V and J ends lost 5 bases and 4 bases, in that order; junction bases with no gene match: 6. The CDR3 here is CATSLGLADSDTQYF. In DNA, the CDR3 is TGTGCCACCAGCTTAGGACTAGCGGACTCAGATACGCAGTATTTT.

The V call is TRBV2, the J call TRBJ2-3; 14 nucleotides align to TRBD2. Germline CDR1 is SNHLY and CDR2 is FYNNEI. The trim removed 10 bases at V and 2 bases at J, leaving 14 bases unmatched. The CDR3 runs 18 residues. CDR3: CATPRTSGGPALTDTQYF. CDR3 nucleotide sequence: TGTGCCACCCCCCGGACTAGCGGGGGGCCGGCTCTCACAGATACGCAGTATTTT.

This chain joins TRBV7-2 and TRBJ1-1, with 8 positions matching TRBD1. This CDR3 spans 15 amino acids. Germline loops: CDR1 SGHTA, CDR2 FQGNSA. Losses at the gene ends were 2 bases for V and 0 bases for J; bases not matched to a gene: 2. The CDR3 is CASSLQGALNTEAFF. The CDR3 nucleotides are TGTGCCAGCAGCTTACAGGGGGCTCTGAACACTGAAGCTTTCTTT.

This chain links TRBV18 with TRBJ1-5; 11 bases fit TRBD1. Germline CDR1 reads KGHSH; CDR2 reads LQKENI. CDR3 size: 17 residues. The V gene end was trimmed by 2 bases and the J gene end by 6 bases; junction bases not matched to a gene: 9. DNA for the CDR3: TGTGCCAGCTCACCAACCCCCGGGACAGGGGGAGGTCAGCCCCAGCATTTT. It encodes CASSPTPGTGGGQPQHF.

V is TRBV27 and J is TRBJ1-1; possibly TRBD1 for D (5 bases). V lost 6 bases to trimming and J lost 4 bases, with 15 bases between them. Germline V gene data show CDR1 as MNHEY and CDR2 as SMNVEV (reference sequence). The CDR3 consists of 14 residues. The CDR3 protein is CASRRGGMGTEAFF. CDR3 bases: TGTGCCAGCAGGCGGGGGGGGATGGGCACTGAAGCTTTCTTT.